This is a list of T cell receptor beta chains from one sample in a study of blood T cell repertoires in COVID-19. TCRdb keeps only in-frame clones here, not all; method: immunoSEQ multiplex PCR. The data hold hundreds of thousands of clones, with approximately 91% observed a single time. The source material was PBMCs or T cells enriched from blood (not recorded which). The receptor set was obtained from a woman aged 55-70 years who had recovered from COVID-19. Both conserved end residues are part of each CDR3. The D gene is left open where the match is weak. Size values are once, few and many counts, or a class for expanded clones, and some rows have none.

d_call	v_call	clone_size	j_call	cdr3_nt	cdr3_aa
TRBD1	TRBV6-1	.	TRBJ1-1	TGTGCCAGCAGTGTAGCCGGGACAGGGGTGGTTCTGAACACTGAAGCTTTCTTT	CASSVAGTGVVLNTEAFF
.	TRBV11-2	.	TRBJ1-1	TGTGCCAGCAGCTTAGACAGGTTGGGCACTGAAGCTTTCTTT	CASSLDRLGTEAFF
.	TRBV3-1/TRBV3-2	few	TRBJ2-1	TGTGCCAGCAGCCAAGAGATTCGGGGTGTGGAGTTCTTC	CASSQEIRGVEFF
.	TRBV29-1	.	TRBJ2-2	TGCAGCGTTGCCCCTTCCGACAGTTACACCGGGGAGCTGTTTTTT	CSVAPSDSYTGELFF
.	TRBV10-2	.	TRBJ1-1	TGCGCCAGCAGTGAGCGGGGTGAAGGCACTGAAGCTTTCTTT	CASSERGEGTEAFF
.	TRBV2	.	TRBJ1-5	TGTGCCAGCAGTGGCAGGGCGAGCAATCAGCCCCAGCATTTT	CASSGRASNQPQHF
.	TRBV9	.	TRBJ1-1	TGTGCCAGCAGCGGCCAGGTGAACACTGAAGCTTTCTTT	CASSGQVNTEAFF
.	TRBV2	.	TRBJ2-2	TGTGCCAGCAGTCTGAGAATAGCAAACACCGGGGAGCTGTTTTTT	CASSLRIANTGELFF
.	TRBV2	.	TRBJ2-5	TGTGCCAGCCGGGACAACCAAGAGACCCAGTACTTC	CASRDNQETQYF
.	TRBV24-1	.	TRBJ1-1	TGTGCCACCAGTGATGGACAGCTAATGAACACTGAAGCTTTCTTT	CATSDGQLMNTEAFF
.	TRBV30	.	TRBJ1-6	TGTGCCTGGAGTGTAACAGGGAGCTCCTATAATTCACCCCTCCACTTT	CAWSVTGSSYNSPLHF
TRBD1	TRBV10-1	.	TRBJ1-4	TGCGCCAGCAGTCGACAGGGGATCAATGAAAAACTGTTTTTT	CASSRQGINEKLFF
TRBD2	TRBV27	.	TRBJ2-1	TGTGCCAGCAGTTTATTAGCTAGCGGGGGGGGCGGTGAGCAGTTCTTC	CASSLLASGGGGEQFF
.	TRBV12-3/TRBV12-4	.	TRBJ2-7	TGTGCCAGCAGTTTATTCGGCGAGCAGTACTTC	CASSLFGEQYF
.	TRBV3-1/TRBV3-2	.	TRBJ1-2	TGTGCCAGCAGCCAAGTGGCAGGGCAGTCCTATGGCTACACCTTC	CASSQVAGQSYGYTF
.	TRBV6-5	.	TRBJ1-5	TGTGCCAGCATTAAACAGGGATGGGACAATCAGCCCCAGCATTTT	CASIKQGWDNQPQHF
TRBD2	TRBV7-9	few	TRBJ2-5	TGTGCCAGCAGTCGGACTAGCGGGGGGATGGAGACCCAGTACTTC	CASSRTSGGMETQYF
TRBD1	TRBV6-6	once	TRBJ1-2	TGTGCCAGCACTTTCCGGGACAGGGAGACTAACTATGGCTACACCTTC	CASTFRDRETNYGYTF
.	TRBV6-5	.	TRBJ1-1	TGTGCCAGCTCGCAGGGGCGCAGGTTAAACACTGAAGCTTTCTTT	CASSQGRRLNTEAFF
.	TRBV25-1	.	TRBJ2-5	TGTGCCAGCAGTGAATCAAAGGGGCGCCCCAGGGAGACCCAGTACTTC	CASSESKGRPRETQYF
TRBD2	TRBV5-1	.	TRBJ2-7	TGCGCCAGCAGCTTGGAGGCGGCTAGCGGGGGTATCAGCTCCTACGAGCAGTACTTC	CASSLEAASGGISSYEQYF
TRBD1	TRBV27	.	TRBJ1-2	TGTGCCAGCAGATCGACAGGGAGATACTATGGCTACACCTTC	CASRSTGRYYGYTF
.	TRBV5-6	.	TRBJ1-2	TGTGCCAGCAGTTCCCGACAGGTCTCATGGGGCTACACCTTC	CASSSRQVSWGYTF